This record covers a single TCR beta chain. The data derive from a study of OX40 agonist ivuxolimab in advanced cancers. The data were produced by immunoSEQ multiplex PCR, yet TCRdb's version contains in-frame clones alone and is incomplete. In the table there are under 15,000 clones, more than 85% of which are singletons. Germline V gives CDR1 MNHEY, CDR2 SVGAGI. V shed 2 bases and J shed 2 bases, with 14 bases lying between them. This CDR3 has 16 residues. This specimen consisted of CD4+ or CD8+ T cells sorted from blood, obtained in a trial of the OX40 agonist ivuxolimab. The chain couples TRBV6-5 to TRBJ2-3; tentative D call: TRBD2 (5 bases). The sequence came from an adult with an advanced solid tumor such as melanoma, head and neck, liver or kidney cancer. CDR3 sequence reads: CASSYKREGDTDTQYF. The CDR3 DNA reads TGTGCCAGCAGTTACAAACGGGAAGGCGACACAGATACGCAGTATTTT.